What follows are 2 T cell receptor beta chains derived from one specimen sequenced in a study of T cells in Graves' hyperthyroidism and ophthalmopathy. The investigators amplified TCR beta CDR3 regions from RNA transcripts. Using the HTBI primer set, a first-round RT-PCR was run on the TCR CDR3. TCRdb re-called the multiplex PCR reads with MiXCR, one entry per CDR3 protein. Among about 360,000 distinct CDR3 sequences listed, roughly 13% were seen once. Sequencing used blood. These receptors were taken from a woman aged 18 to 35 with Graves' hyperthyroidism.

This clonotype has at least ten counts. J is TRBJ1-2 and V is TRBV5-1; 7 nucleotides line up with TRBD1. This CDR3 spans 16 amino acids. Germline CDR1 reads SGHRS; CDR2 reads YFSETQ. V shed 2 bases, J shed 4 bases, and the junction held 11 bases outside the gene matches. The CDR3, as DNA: TGCGCCAGCAGCTTAAGGGACAGTCCGGTACCCTATGGCTACACCTTC. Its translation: CASSLRDSPVPYGYTF.

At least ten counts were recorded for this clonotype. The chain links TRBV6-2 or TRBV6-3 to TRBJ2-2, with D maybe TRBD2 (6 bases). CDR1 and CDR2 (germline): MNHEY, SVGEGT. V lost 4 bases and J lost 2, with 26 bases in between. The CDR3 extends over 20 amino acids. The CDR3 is CASSSPHITRESSNTGELFF. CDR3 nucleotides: TGTGCCAGCAGTTCCCCTCATATTACGCGGGAATCAAGTAACACCGGGGAGCTGTTTTTT.